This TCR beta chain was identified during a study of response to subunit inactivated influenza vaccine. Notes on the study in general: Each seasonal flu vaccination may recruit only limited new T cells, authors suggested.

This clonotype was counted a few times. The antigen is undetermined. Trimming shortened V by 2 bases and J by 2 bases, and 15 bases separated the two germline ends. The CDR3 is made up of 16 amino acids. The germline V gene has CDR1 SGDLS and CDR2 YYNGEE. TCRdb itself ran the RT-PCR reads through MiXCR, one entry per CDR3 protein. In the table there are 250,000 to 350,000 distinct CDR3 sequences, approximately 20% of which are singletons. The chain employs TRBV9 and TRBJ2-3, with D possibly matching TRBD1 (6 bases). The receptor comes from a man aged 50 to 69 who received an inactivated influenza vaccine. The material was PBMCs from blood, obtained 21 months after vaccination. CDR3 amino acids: CASSVGTTLSTDTQYF. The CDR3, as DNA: TGTGCCAGCAGCGTGGGGACAACGCTGTCCACAGATACGCAGTATTTT.